The 25 T cell receptor beta chains presented below share a single source sample, sequenced in a study of blood T cell repertoires in COVID-19 (TCRdb year 2020). The library relied on the immunoSEQ multiplex PCR assay. TCRdb's version of the immuneACCESS table is confined to in-frame rearrangements and falls short of the full clone set. An unresolved V gene accounts for under half of the shortfall where checked; the remainder is of unknown origin. Counted in this sample were some 450,000 clones; more than 70% of them appeared once. 10% to 15% of the sample lies in the top ten. The sample consisted of peripheral blood. These receptors all stem from a woman aged 45-65 years with COVID-19, enrolled during active disease.

In its sample, this clone was seen once. This specimen includes other DNA sequences encoding the same CDR3. V is TRBV5-1 and J is TRBJ1-1, with D unclear. The CDR3 extends over 14 amino acids. Germline V gives CDR1 SGHRS, CDR2 YFSETQ. The V and J ends lost 0 bases and 1 base respectively, with 7 bases between them. Here the CDR3 reads CASSLAAGNTEAFF. The CDR3 DNA is TGCGCCAGCAGCTTGGCCGCAGGGAACACTGAAGCTTTCTTT.

V usage is TRBV19 and J usage is TRBJ1-1; possible D gene TRBD1, 6 bases. Germline CDR1 reads LNHDA; CDR2 reads SQIVND (reference sequence). The CDR3 has 14 amino acids. V was shortened by 3 bases and J by 1 base, with 9 bases between the two germline ends. The CDR3: CASSMRGGNTEAFF. As DNA, the CDR3 is TGTGCCAGTAGTATGAGAGGGGGGAACACTGAAGCTTTCTTT.

The J gene is TRBJ2-7, the V gene TRBV19; possible D gene TRBD1, 5 bases. Germline V gene sequence: CDR1 LNHDA, CDR2 SQIVND (reference sequence). V was clipped by 3 bases and J by 6 bases, with 15 bases between them. The CDR3 loop spans 14 amino acids. The CDR3 spells CASSISTALAEQYF. The DNA of the CDR3 is TGTGCCAGTAGTATTTCGACAGCTCTCGCCGAGCAGTACTTC.

V gene TRBV5-1 combines with J gene TRBJ1-2; 8 nucleotides line up with TRBD1. Trimming cost V 2 bases and J 6 bases; bases outside gene matches: 6. Germline V lookup: CDR1 SGHRS, CDR2 YFSETQ. The CDR3 loop spans 14 amino acids. CDR3 DNA: TGCGCCAGCAGCTTCGGCCAGGGGGCGGATGGCTACACCTTC. Amino acids: CASSFGQGADGYTF.

This clone was recorded a few times. The CDR3 is CASRTGIDNQPQHF. The CDR3, as DNA: TGTGCCAGCAGAACAGGGATTGACAATCAGCCCCAGCATTTT. V usage is TRBV2 and J usage is TRBJ1-5; D might be TRBD1 (6 bases). Looked up from germline, CDR1 is SNHLY and CDR2 is FYNNEI. The CDR3 loop spans 14 amino acids. V lost 6 bases, J lost 3 bases, and 12 bases lay in between.

V and J are TRBV6-5 and TRBJ1-2; 7 bases match TRBD1. The CDR3 consists of 15 residues. Per the germline V gene, CDR1 is MNHEY and CDR2 is SVGAGI. With 4 bases clipped from V and 4 bases from J, the junction kept 9 bases outside the gene matches. The DNA of the CDR3 is TGTGCCAGCAGTTCCGGACAGGTTGGGGGCTATGGCTACACCTTC. This codes for CASSSGQVGGYGYTF.

This chain connects TRBV19 to TRBJ2-6; 8 bases are shared with TRBD1. The CDR3 is made up of 16 amino acids. The V gene's germline CDR1 is LNHDA and CDR2 SQIVND (reference sequence). Trimming removed 4 bases from V and 2 bases from J; junction bases left unmatched: 4. CDR3 sequence (DNA): TGTGCCAGTAGTACACACAGGGGGACTGGGGCCAACGTCCTGACTTTC. It is translated as CASSTHRGTGANVLTF.

This clone was observed a handful of times. The genes are TRBV19 and TRBJ1-5; possibly TRBD1 for D (5 bases). The CDR3 has 15 residues. Per germline, CDR1 LNHDA and CDR2 SQIVND (reference sequence). V was shortened by 6 bases and J by 2 bases, with 14 bases between the two germline ends. CDR3 DNA: TGTGCCAGTAGCGGATTAGGGGAGGGCAATCAGCCCCAGCATTTT. Residues: CASSGLGEGNQPQHF.

This chain uses TRBV30 with TRBJ2-5, with D possibly TRBD2 on 7 matching bases. The CDR3 has 15 residues. Germline assignment: CDR1 GTSNPN and CDR2 SVGIG (reference sequence). Trimming took off 1 base at V and 1 base at J, with 13 bases between the two ends. The CDR3 DNA reads as TGTGCCTGGAGTGCGGGGGGCCAGGGCCAAGAGACCCAGTACTTC. Encoded protein: CAWSAGGQGQETQYF.

The chain uses TRBV27 and TRBJ2-1; no clear D gene. The CDR3 is 15 amino acids. V gave up 2 bases and J gave up 1 base, with 9 bases separating them. Germline values: CDR1 MNHEY, CDR2 SMNVEV (reference sequence). CDR3 DNA: TGTGCCAGCAGTTTACTTGGCCATTCCTACAATGAGCAGTTCTTC. This gives the protein CASSLLGHSYNEQFF.

This clone was counted a single time. V is TRBV9 and J is TRBJ2-7, with D uncertain. The CDR3 has 13 amino acids. V lost 3 bases to trimming and J lost 1 base, with 8 bases between them. Germline CDR1 SGDLS, CDR2 YYNGEE. The CDR3 DNA sequence: TGTGCCAGCAGCGCAGGCCCATCCTACGAGCAGTACTTC. It yields the protein CASSAGPSYEQYF.

The rearrangement joins TRBV9 to TRBJ2-3, with TRBD2 identical over 11 bases. CDR1 and CDR2 (germline): SGDLS, YYNGEE. The ends lost 2 bases at V and 5 bases at J; junction bases unmatched: 4. The CDR3 totals 15 residues. The CDR3: CASSVSGGAIDTQYF. In nucleotides, the CDR3 is TGTGCCAGCAGCGTTAGCGGGGGGGCGATAGATACGCAGTATTTT.

The CDR3 loop reads CASSGWGDNEQFF. DNA of the CDR3: TGTGCCAGCAGCGGGTGGGGAGACAATGAGCAGTTCTTC. This rearrangement joins TRBV6-5 to TRBJ2-1; TRBD2 might be the D (5 bases). Germline lookup yields CDR1 MNHEY and CDR2 SVGAGI. The ends were cut back, 6 bases at V and 5 bases at J, with 11 bases in the middle. There are 13 residues in the CDR3.

Comments on this clone: This sample includes further DNA sequences coding for the same CDR3. The rearrangement links TRBV5-1 to TRBJ1-1, with TRBD1 identical over 7 bases. CDR1 SGHRS and CDR2 YFSETQ come from the germline V gene. The CDR3 is made up of 14 amino acids. Trimming at V came to 2 bases and at J to 0 bases, leaving 1 base not matched to a gene. DNA of the CDR3: TGCGCCAGCAGCTTTACAGGGGTGAACACTGAAGCTTTCTTT. Translation gives CASSFTGVNTEAFF. Variable domain in full (rest from reference TRBV5-1 and TRBJ1-1): KAGVTQTPRYLIKTRGQQVTLSCSPISGHRSVSWYQQTPGQGLQFLFEYFSETQRNKGNFPGRFSGRQFSNSRSEMNVSTLELGDSALYLCASSFTGVNTEAFFGQGTRLTVV.

The genes are TRBV4-2 and TRBJ2-1; D gene uncertain. Germline assignment: CDR1 LGHNA and CDR2 YNFKEQ. The V and J ends lost 0 bases and 9 bases respectively, with 12 bases between them. The CDR3 is 14 amino acids. The CDR3 DNA sequence: TGTGCCAGCAGCCAAGACAGTTACGTCAGTGAGCAGTTCTTC. This sequence encodes CASSQDSYVSEQFF.

In DNA form, the CDR3 reads TGTGCCAGCATCAAGACTGTGCGAGGGTCAGATACGCAGTATTTT. Translated, it gives CASIKTVRGSDTQYF. The chain couples TRBV27 to TRBJ2-3, with D maybe TRBD2 (5 bases). The CDR3 runs to 15 residues. CDR1 is MNHEY, CDR2 SMNVEV, per germline (reference sequence). V lost 7 bases, J lost 4 bases, and 18 bases lay in between.

The CDR3 nucleotides read TGTGCCAGCAGCTTGGCCTCCAGATGGGGGCCCAAGAGCTCCTACGAGCAGTACTTC. As protein: CASSLASRWGPKSSYEQYF. This chain links TRBV11-2 with TRBJ2-7, with D tentatively TRBD1 (6 bases). Germline loops: CDR1 SGHAT, CDR2 FQNNGV. V lost 3 bases, J lost 0 bases, and 24 bases lay in between. CDR3 size: 19 residues.

This clone was recorded a few times. The chain carries TRBV7-9 and TRBJ2-7; possible D gene TRBD1, 5 bases. CDR3 length: 13 amino acids. Between the trimmed V and J ends, which lost 5 bases and 6 bases, there was a span of 14 bases. Germline assignment: CDR1 SEHNR and CDR2 FQNEAQ (reference sequence). CDR3 nucleotide sequence: TGTGCCAGCAGCCAAGCCGGACAAGGCGAGCAGTACTTC. It translates to CASSQAGQGEQYF.

This sequence joins TRBV19 and TRBJ1-5; the D gene is possibly TRBD1 (6 bases). Trimming removed 5 bases at V and 1 base at J, with 15 bases between. Germline V gene data show CDR1 as LNHDA and CDR2 as SQIVND (reference sequence). The CDR3 totals 16 residues. CDR3 sequence: CASSPQGYRSNQPQHF. Written as DNA, the CDR3 is TGTGCCAGTAGTCCTCAGGGGTATAGGAGCAATCAGCCCCAGCATTTT.

This clone came up a few times. The CDR3 DNA is TGTGCCAGCAGTTACGGGACAGGGGGCTTGTACACCGGGGAGCTGTTTTTT. Its protein is CASSYGTGGLYTGELFF. The chain couples TRBV6-2 or TRBV6-3 to TRBJ2-2; TRBD1 agrees at 12 bases. The V and J ends lost 2 bases and 3 bases, in that order; junction bases with no gene match: 4. The V gene's germline CDR1 is MNHEY and CDR2 SVGEGT. The CDR3 is 17 residues long.

The chain employs TRBV20-1 and TRBJ2-3, with a possible D match to TRBD2 (5 bases). V lost 6 bases, J lost 11 bases, and 15 bases lay in between. Germline V gene sequence: CDR1 DFQATT, CDR2 SNEGSKA (reference sequence). This CDR3 has 11 residues. The CDR3 protein is CSALEGFGQYF. CDR3 nucleotide sequence: TGCAGTGCCCTCGAGGGATTTGGGCAGTATTTT.

This chain connects TRBV27 to TRBJ2-7, with D perhaps matching TRBD1 (7 bases). Germline V gene sequence: CDR1 MNHEY, CDR2 SMNVEV (reference sequence). The CDR3 consists of 13 residues. V dropped 8 bases and J dropped 2 bases, with 13 bases sitting between them. The CDR3 coding sequence is TGTGCCAGCGGACCAGGGGGGACCTACGAGCAGTACTTC. Translating gives CASGPGGTYEQYF.

This clone showed up just once. This chain links TRBV10-1 with TRBJ1-2; the match to TRBD1 covers 10 bases. Losses at the gene ends were 7 bases for V and 8 bases for J; bases not matched to a gene: 10. The CDR3 has 14 residues. Germline assignment: CDR1 WNHNN and CDR2 SYGVQD (reference sequence). CDR3 in amino acids: CASTSSDRGRGYTF. In nucleotides, the CDR3 is TGCGCCAGCACCTCATCGGACAGGGGGAGGGGCTACACCTTC.

V gene TRBV6-1 combines with J gene TRBJ2-1; D may be TRBD2 (6 bases). The V gene lost 3 bases and the J gene lost 8 bases, with 11 bases spanning the gap. The CDR3 is 13 residues long. Germline V gives CDR1 MNHNS, CDR2 SASEGT. CDR3 loop: CASSERGGDEQFF. Written as DNA, the CDR3 is TGTGCCAGCAGTGAGCGGGGTGGGGATGAGCAGTTCTTC.

The rearrangement uses TRBV27 and TRBJ1-4; D gene ambiguous. The V end lost 4 bases, the J end lost 6 bases, and 12 bases lay between the germline ends. Germline values: CDR1 MNHEY, CDR2 SMNVEV (reference sequence). The CDR3 has 14 residues. The CDR3: CASSYGSKYEKLFF. The CDR3 region has the DNA TGTGCCAGCAGTTACGGTTCGAAGTATGAAAAACTGTTTTTT.